The 19 T cell receptor beta chains presented below share a single source sample, sequenced in a study of regulatory T cells in long-lasting Graves disease. Time point of the sample: newly diagnosed GD, antithyroid drugs for less than 3 months. The TCR library was made from RNA extracted from PBMCs. Sequencing libraries for TCR beta were prepared with iRepertoire HTBI primers and Arm-PCR of CDR3 regions. One entry per CDR3 protein, called by TCRdb with MiXCR from the multiplex PCR reads. The sample has 350,000 to 500,000 distinct CDR3 sequences; 13% to 15% are singletons. Separately, the same data were catalogued under a study of T cells in Graves' hyperthyroidism and ophthalmopathy.

The specimen comprised peripheral blood mononuclear cells (PBMCs), sampled at new diagnosis, from a patient treated with antithyroid drugs. The source is a woman aged 45-60 years with Graves disease.

There are many counts of this clonotype. The CDR3 sequence: CASRQKGGYSNQPQHF. The CDR3 region has the DNA TGTGCCAGCAGACAAAAGGGAGGGTATAGCAATCAGCCCCAGCATTTT. V is TRBV6-1 and J is TRBJ1-5; D is unresolved. This CDR3 has 16 amino acids. The ends were cut back, 6 bases at V and 0 bases at J, with 15 bases in the middle. Germline V CDR1 and CDR2: MNHNS, SASEGT.

This clonotype showed up just a few times. The rearrangement links TRBV5-1 to TRBJ2-2, with D tentatively TRBD2 (6 bases). From germline, CDR1 is SGHRS and CDR2 YFSETQ. V was cut by 0 bases and J by 3 bases, with 9 bases left in between. The CDR3 contains 15 residues. CDR3 in DNA: TGCGCCAGCAGCTTGGGCTCTAGCGACACCGGGGAGCTGTTTTTT. It translates to CASSLGSSDTGELFF.

This clonotype was detected many times. The chain combines TRBV3-1 with TRBJ2-1; 8 bases agree with TRBD2. The V gene's germline CDR1 is LGHDT and CDR2 YNNKEL (reference sequence). The CDR3 length is 16 residues. The J segment lost 0 bases and the V segment lost 4 bases, leaving 5 bases of the junction unmatched. The CDR3 sequence: CASSPIAGSSYNEQFF. DNA of the CDR3: TGTGCCAGCAGCCCGATAGCGGGGAGCTCCTACAATGAGCAGTTCTTC.

At least ten counts were recorded for this clonotype. This chain joins TRBV7-8 and TRBJ2-2, with 10 positions matching TRBD2. The CDR3 covers 16 residues. Germline V gene lookup returns CDR1 SGHVS and CDR2 FQNEAQ. The V segment lost 2 bases and the J segment 6 bases; nucleotides outside the gene matches: 6. The CDR3: CASSLRSSGSPGELFF. The CDR3 nucleotides read TGTGCCAGCAGCTTAAGGTCTAGCGGGAGTCCCGGGGAGCTGTTTTTT.

This clonotype was detected ten times or more. The chain is built from TRBV20-1 and TRBJ2-1, with 15 bases aligning to TRBD2. Germline values: CDR1 DFQATT, CDR2 SNEGSKA (reference sequence). The CDR3 is made up of 15 amino acids. V was clipped by 6 bases and J by 6 bases; unmatched bases: 6. The CDR3 sequence: CSADPGLAGGNEQFF. In DNA, the CDR3 is TGCAGTGCGGATCCGGGACTAGCGGGAGGCAATGAGCAGTTCTTC.

This clonotype was seen many times. The V call is TRBV9, the J call TRBJ2-1; a weak D match, TRBD1 (5 bases). Germline assignment: CDR1 SGDLS and CDR2 YYNGEE. There are 19 residues in the CDR3. V lost 0 bases and J lost 0, with 19 bases in between. The CDR3 region is CASSVEDPTDLSSYNEQFF. The CDR3 DNA reads as TGTGCCAGCAGCGTAGAGGACCCGACAGATCTTAGCTCCTACAATGAGCAGTTCTTC.

This clonotype was counted ten times or more. The J gene is TRBJ1-5, the V gene TRBV6-1, with unresolved D. Trimming removed 2 bases at V and 7 bases at J, with 18 bases between. Germline V gives CDR1 MNHNS, CDR2 SASEGT. CDR3 length equals 16 residues. The chain's CDR3 is CASSERVSYLGQPQHF. CDR3 in DNA: TGTGCCAGCAGTGAAAGGGTCAGCTACCTGGGCCAGCCCCAGCATTTT.

In this sample, this clonotype turned up many times. The gene calls are TRBV5-1 and TRBJ1-2; D not certain. Germline V gives CDR1 SGHRS, CDR2 YFSETQ. The ends were cut back, 0 bases at V and 4 bases at J, with 7 bases in the middle. This CDR3 is 13 amino acids long. In DNA, the CDR3 is TGCGCCAGCAGCTTGGGGCAGCTCTATGGCTACACCTTC. Translating gives CASSLGQLYGYTF.

This clonotype has a count of ten or more. The chain combines TRBV28 with TRBJ1-1; D is unclear. Germline-derived CDR1 and CDR2 are MDHEN and SYDVKM. V lost 7 bases and J 4 bases, leaving 25 bases between the germline ends. The CDR3 covers 17 residues. CDR3 sequence reads: CASTQLAGRSMSTEAFF. The CDR3 DNA is TGTGCCAGCACCCAACTTGCAGGAAGGTCTATGAGCACTGAAGCTTTCTTT. The full variable domain, rest sourced from reference TRBV28 and TRBJ1-1, is DVKVTQSSRYLVKRTGEKVFLECVQDMDHENMFWYRQDPGLGLRLIYFSYDVKMKEKGDIPEGYSVSREKKERFSLILESASTNQTSMYLCASTQLAGRSMSTEAFFGQGTRLTVV.

Regarding this clonotype: A far larger clone is just one base off, so this is likely a read error. Without the conserved terminal phenylalanine or tryptophan, this CDR3 likely stems from a read error. The J gene is TRBJ2-5, the V gene TRBV3-1; the D is unclear. V was trimmed by 1 base and J by 2 bases, leaving 5 bases between them. The CDR3 is 13 residues long. Germline V gives CDR1 LGHDT, CDR2 YNNKEL (reference sequence). The CDR3 DNA sequence: TGTGCCAGCAGCCAAGGCAGACAAGAGACCCAGTACCTC. Amino acids: CASSQGRQETQYL.

At least ten counts were recorded for this clonotype. The V call is TRBV20-1, the J call TRBJ2-7, with 7 bases identical to TRBD2. After removal of 5 bases from V and 4 bases from J, the junction contained 8 bases not matched to a gene. The CDR3 is made up of 13 amino acids. From germline, CDR1 is DFQATT and CDR2 SNEGSKA (reference sequence). This CDR3 is CSACGLADYEQYF. As DNA, the CDR3 is TGCAGTGCTTGTGGCCTAGCGGATTACGAGCAGTACTTC.

V is TRBV3-1 and J is TRBJ2-3, with 10 bases that match TRBD1. This CDR3 comprises 15 residues. Trimming took 5 bases from V and 1 from J; bases not matched to a gene: 3. CDR1 is LGHDT, CDR2 YNNKEL, per germline (reference sequence). The CDR3 DNA is TGTGCCAGCAGCTTCGGACAGGGGGGCACAGATACGCAGTATTTT. It codes for CASSFGQGGTDTQYF.

This clonotype came up many times. The rearrangement uses TRBV12-3 or TRBV12-4 and TRBJ1-1; a possible D gene is TRBD1 (5 bases). Deletions cut 5 bases from V and 0 bases from J, with 10 bases between. The CDR3 contains 14 residues. CDR3 in DNA: TGTGCCAGCAGTCCACGGGGGATGAACACTGAAGCTTTCTTT. Protein sequence: CASSPRGMNTEAFF.

The chain recombines TRBV3-1 with TRBJ2-2, with 7 bases matching TRBD1. The V and J ends lost 0 bases and 4 bases, in that order; junction bases with no gene match: 14. The CDR3 consists of 19 residues. The V gene's germline CDR1 is LGHDT and CDR2 YNNKEL (reference sequence). The CDR3 DNA reads TGTGCCAGCAGCCAAGAATCGGTTGTCCTGACAGGGCCCACCGGGGAGCTGTTTTTT. Translated, it gives CASSQESVVLTGPTGELFF.

In this sample, this clonotype turned up many times. The chain links TRBV12-3 or TRBV12-4 to TRBJ1-6; D might be TRBD1 (5 bases). The CDR3 covers 15 residues. The V end was cut by 3 bases, the J end by 8 bases, with 14 bases between. As DNA, the CDR3 is TGTGCCAGCAGTTTGTTACATGGGGGTGATTCACCCCTCCACTTT. This encodes CASSLLHGGDSPLHF.

The J gene is TRBJ2-4, the V gene TRBV9, with TRBD2 matching 11 bases. The CDR3 length is 16 residues. Germline V gene sequence: CDR1 SGDLS, CDR2 YYNGEE. The V gene end was trimmed by 4 bases and the J gene end by 8 bases; junction bases not matched to a gene: 11. CDR3 in DNA: TGTGCCAGCAGCCCTTATAGCGGGAGGGAAAACGACATTCAGTACTTC. The encoded protein is CASSPYSGRENDIQYF.

This clonotype came up many times. The rearrangement joins TRBV6-1 to TRBJ2-7, with a tentative D call TRBD1 (5 bases). The germline V gene has CDR1 MNHNS and CDR2 SASEGT. The CDR3 runs to 16 residues. The V end lost 1 base, the J end lost 0 bases, and 13 bases lay between the germline ends. CDR3 bases: TGTGCCAGCAGTGAAGAGGGTAGGGGTCACTCCTACGAGCAGTACTTC. Translation: CASSEEGRGHSYEQYF.

Concerning this clonotype: This may stem from a read error, because a much larger clone lies one nucleotide away. The genes are TRBV29-1 and TRBJ1-1; tentatively, D is TRBD1 (5 bases). This CDR3 spans 11 amino acids. Germline-derived CDR1 and CDR2 are SQVTM and ANQGSEA. Trimming cost V 7 bases and J 10 bases, with 16 bases left between them. CDR3 region: CSAEGAIGAFF. The CDR3 bases are TGCAGCGCCGAAGGGGCCATTGGAGCTTTCTTT.

This clonotype was counted at least ten times. V and J are TRBV27 and TRBJ2-1, with TRBD1 identical over 9 bases. Germline lookup yields CDR1 MNHEY and CDR2 SMNVEV (reference sequence). This CDR3 has 16 amino acids. V lost 4 bases and J lost 0; bases outside the gene matches: 4. The CDR3 region is CASSSDRGFSYNEQFF. The CDR3 DNA sequence: TGTGCCAGCAGTTCTGACAGGGGGTTCTCCTACAATGAGCAGTTCTTC.